This is a list of T cell receptor beta chains from one sample in a study of CD8+CD57+ T cells in acquired aplastic anemia. TCRdb itself ran the reads through MiXCR, one entry per CDR3 protein. The data contain about 150,000 distinct CDR3 sequences, roughly 54% of them singletons. The sample comprised sorted CD4+, CD8+, or CD8+CD57+ T cells (not recorded which) from PBMCs. Receptor source: a human donor with aplastic anemia. Both conserved end residues are part of each CDR3. D genes are given only for firm matches. Size is stated for part of the rows, as once, few or many counts, or as a class when the clone is expanded.

many,TRBJ1-6,TRBV6-2/TRBV6-3,NA,TGTGCCAGCAGCCCCCCCCGGGCCCGTGGCTTGACCCTCCACTTT,CASSPPRARGLTLHF
many,TRBJ2-7,TRBV6-2/TRBV6-3,TRBD1,TGTGCCAGTATTCTCCGCCCCAGGGGGACCAAAACCTACGAGCAGTACTTC,CASILRPRGTKTYEQYF
NA,TRBJ2-3,TRBV19,TRBD1,TGTGCCAGTAGTCCCTTTCAGGGGGCACGGACAGATACGCAGTATTTT,CASSPFQGARTDTQYF
few,TRBJ1-6,TRBV10-3,NA,TGTGCCATCAGTGAGCAGGCAGCTTATAATTCACCCCTCCACTTT,CAISEQAAYNSPLHF
NA,TRBJ2-5,TRBV4-3,NA,TGCGCCAGCAGCGCTCGGGGGGCGGAGACCCAGTACTTC,CASSARGAETQYF
many,TRBJ1-2,TRBV6-5,NA,TGTGCCAGCAGTTTCGGCAATGGATTTGAAGGCTACACCTTC,CASSFGNGFEGYTF
many,TRBJ2-7,TRBV20-1,TRBD1,TGCAGTGGAGGGGGACAGGATGATTCCTACGAGCAGTACTTC,CSGGGQDDSYEQYF
NA,TRBJ2-1,TRBV27,TRBD2,TGTGCCAGCAGTTTCTCCGAGGCAGCGGGGGGGCGTGAGCAGTTCTTC,CASSFSEAAGGREQFF
NA,TRBJ2-6,TRBV11-1,TRBD1,TGTGCCAGCAGCTTAGCCAGACAGGGATCTGGGGCCAACGTCCTGACTTTC,CASSLARQGSGANVLTF
NA,TRBJ1-2,TRBV7-9,TRBD1,TGTGCCAGCACGACGGGACAGGGTTCCGGCTACACCTTC,CASTTGQGSGYTF
NA,TRBJ1-1,TRBV19,NA,TGTGCCAGTAGTATGGGCAGCCTCACTGAGGCTTCCTTT,CASSMGSLTEASF